The clone carrying this T cell receptor (beta chain) was detected only a few times. Antigen unknown. The CDR3 totals 16 residues. The germline V and J ends were trimmed by 4 bases and 4 bases, with 16 bases remaining between them. Germline CDR1 reads MGHRA; CDR2 reads YSYEKL. This entry is derived from a study of early T cells in non-severe SARS-CoV-2 infection. Looking at the study overall: Chains stayed unpaired after sequencing of bulk RNA from unsorted whole blood.

Notes on the study in general: VDJdb-based matching was biased toward anti-spike CD8 responses and missed private and CD4 specificities.

Unique molecular identifiers (one per individual cDNA molecule) were attached. TCRdb fed the 5' RACE reads into MiXCR, producing one record per CDR3 protein. The profile shows 95,000 to 150,000 distinct CDR3 sequences, around 14% of them singletons. Sequencing was performed on whole blood. The TCR sequence derives from an adult who was a healthcare worker with PCR-confirmed SARS-CoV-2 infection or an uninfected control (not recorded which). V gene TRBV4-1 combines with J gene TRBJ1-4; tentative D call: TRBD1 (6 bases). CDR3 sequence: CASSLGRRTDNEKLFF. The CDR3 coding sequence is TGCGCCAGCAGCCTAGGTCGGAGGACAGATAATGAAAAACTGTTTTTT.